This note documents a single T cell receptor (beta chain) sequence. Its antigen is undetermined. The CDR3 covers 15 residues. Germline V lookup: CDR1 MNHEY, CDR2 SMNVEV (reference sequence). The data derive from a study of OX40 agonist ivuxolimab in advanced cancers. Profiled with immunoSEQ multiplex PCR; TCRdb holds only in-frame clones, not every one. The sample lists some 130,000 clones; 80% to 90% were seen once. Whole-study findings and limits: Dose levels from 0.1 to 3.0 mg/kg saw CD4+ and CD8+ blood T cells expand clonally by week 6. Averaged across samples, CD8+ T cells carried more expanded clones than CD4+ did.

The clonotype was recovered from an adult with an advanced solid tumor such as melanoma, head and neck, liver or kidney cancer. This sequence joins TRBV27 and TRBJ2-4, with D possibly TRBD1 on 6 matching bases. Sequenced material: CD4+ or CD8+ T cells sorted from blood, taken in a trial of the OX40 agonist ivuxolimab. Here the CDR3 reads CVTGQFQGAKNIQYF. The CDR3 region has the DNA TGTGTCACCGGACAGTTCCAGGGAGCCAAAAACATTCAGTACTTC.